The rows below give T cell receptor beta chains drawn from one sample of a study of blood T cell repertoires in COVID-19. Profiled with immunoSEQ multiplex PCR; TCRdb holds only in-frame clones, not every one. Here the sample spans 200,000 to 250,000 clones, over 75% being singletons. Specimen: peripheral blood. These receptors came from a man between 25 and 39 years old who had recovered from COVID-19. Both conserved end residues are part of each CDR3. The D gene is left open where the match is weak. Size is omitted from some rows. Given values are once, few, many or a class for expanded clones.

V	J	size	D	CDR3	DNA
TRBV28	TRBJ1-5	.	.	CASSLGTSVYSNQPQHF	TGTGCCAGCAGTTTAGGGACATCTGTCTATAGCAATCAGCCCCAGCATTTT
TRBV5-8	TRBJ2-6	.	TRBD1	CASSLNRGAGANVLTF	TGTGCCAGCAGCTTAAACAGGGGTGCTGGGGCCAACGTCCTGACTTTC
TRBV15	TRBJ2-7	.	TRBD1	CATSRAAGGYEQYF	TGTGCCACCAGCAGAGCAGCAGGGGGCTACGAGCAGTACTTC
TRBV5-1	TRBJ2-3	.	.	CASLGFTDTQYF	TGCGCCAGCTTGGGCTTCACAGATACGCAGTATTTT
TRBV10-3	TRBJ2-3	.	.	CAISVATDTQYF	TGTGCCATCAGTGTGGCCACAGATACGCAGTATTTT
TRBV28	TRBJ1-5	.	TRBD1	CASSRGQASNQPQHF	TGTGCCAGCAGCCGGGGACAGGCTAGCAATCAGCCCCAGCATTTT
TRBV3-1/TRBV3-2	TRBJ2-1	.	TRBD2	CASSPRGSGGPYNEQFF	TGTGCCAGCAGCCCTCGGGGTAGCGGGGGGCCTTACAATGAGCAGTTCTTC
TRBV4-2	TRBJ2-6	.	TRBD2	CASSRAGGSSGANVLTF	TGTGCCAGCAGCAGAGCGGGGGGCTCCTCTGGGGCCAACGTCCTGACTTTC
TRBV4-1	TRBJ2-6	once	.	CASSQLLAVASGANVLTF	TGCGCCAGCAGCCAATTATTAGCAGTGGCCTCGGGGGCCAACGTCCTGACTTTC
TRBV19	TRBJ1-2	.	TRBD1	CASSILGTGLYGYTF	TGTGCCAGTAGTATATTGGGGACAGGGTTGTATGGCTACACCTTC
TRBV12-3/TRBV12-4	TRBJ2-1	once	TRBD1	CASRGQGGDEQFF	TGTGCCAGCAGGGGACAGGGAGGCGATGAGCAGTTCTTC
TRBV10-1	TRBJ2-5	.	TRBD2	CASSESGASGAETQYF	TGCGCCAGCAGTGAGTCGGGTGCTAGCGGGGCAGAGACCCAGTACTTC
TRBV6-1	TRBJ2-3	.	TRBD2	CASGGGGSLYSTDTQYF	TGTGCCAGCGGTGGCGGGGGATCCCTATACAGCACAGATACGCAGTATTTT
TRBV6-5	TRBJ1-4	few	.	CASSYSWDSEKLFF	TGTGCCAGCAGTTACTCTTGGGACTCTGAAAAACTGTTTTTT
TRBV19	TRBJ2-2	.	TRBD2	CASSRRGGPGELFF	TGTGCCAGTAGTAGGCGGGGGGGCCCCGGGGAGCTGTTTTTT
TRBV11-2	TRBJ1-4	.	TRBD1	CASSLGQGPSFEKLFF	TGTGCCAGCAGCTTGGGACAGGGGCCATCTTTTGAAAAACTGTTTTTT
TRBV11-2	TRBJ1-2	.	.	CASSLVNYGYTF	TGTGCCAGCAGCTTAGTAAACTATGGCTACACCTTC
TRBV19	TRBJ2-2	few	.	CASSIDQVQTGELFF	TGTGCCAGTAGTATAGATCAAGTCCAGACCGGGGAGCTGTTTTTT
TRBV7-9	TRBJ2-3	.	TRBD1	CASSFIRGQGAPDTQYF	TGTGCCAGCAGCTTCATTCGGGGACAGGGGGCCCCAGATACGCAGTATTTT
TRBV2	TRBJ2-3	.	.	CASRVVRWSTDTQYF	TGTGCCAGCAGGGTTGTCAGGTGGAGCACAGATACGCAGTATTTT
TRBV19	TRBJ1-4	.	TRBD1	CASSGQGAEKLFF	TGTGCCAGTAGTGGACAGGGGGCTGAAAAACTGTTTTTT
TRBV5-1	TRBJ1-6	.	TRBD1	CASSLGTGGDSPLHF	TGCGCCAGCAGCTTGGGAACAGGGGGCGATTCACCCCTCCACTTT
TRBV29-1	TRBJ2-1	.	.	CSAVGGFSYNEQFF	TGCAGCGCCGTCGGCGGATTTTCCTACAATGAGCAGTTCTTC
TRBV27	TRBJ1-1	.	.	CASSLPWGAGNTEAFF	TGTGCCAGCAGTTTACCTTGGGGCGCAGGGAACACTGAAGCTTTCTTT
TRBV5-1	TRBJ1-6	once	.	CASSTNTTNSPLHF	TGCGCCAGCAGCACGAACACCACTAATTCACCCCTCCACTTT
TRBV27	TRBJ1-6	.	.	CASSFQFNSPLHF	TGTGCCAGCAGTTTTCAGTTTAATTCACCCCTCCACTTT
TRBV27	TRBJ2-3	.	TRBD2	CASKAVAGGRDTQYF	TGTGCCAGCAAGGCGGTGGCGGGGGGGAGAGATACGCAGTATTTT
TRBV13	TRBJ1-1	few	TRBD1	CASRSGTGDAFF	TGTGCCAGCAGGTCCGGGACAGGGGATGCTTTCTTT
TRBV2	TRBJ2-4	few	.	CASSEIGITLAKNIQYF	TGTGCCAGCAGTGAAATCGGGATCACACTAGCCAAAAACATTCAGTACTTC
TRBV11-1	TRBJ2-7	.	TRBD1	CASSPGTGGYEQYF	TGTGCCAGCAGTCCCGGGACAGGGGGCTACGAGCAGTACTTC
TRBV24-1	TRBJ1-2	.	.	CATSDRPGREGGYTF	TGTGCCACCAGTGATCGTCCAGGACGGGAGGGTGGCTACACCTTC
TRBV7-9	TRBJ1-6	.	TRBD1	CASSDWTGRSYNSPLHF	TGTGCCAGCAGCGACTGGACAGGGAGGTCCTATAATTCACCCCTCCACTTT
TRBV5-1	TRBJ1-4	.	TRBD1	CASSSGQGGGDGEKLFF	TGCGCCAGCAGCTCTGGACAGGGTGGGGGAGACGGTGAAAAACTGTTTTTT
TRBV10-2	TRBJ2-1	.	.	CASSGPTSRGASSYNEQFF	TGCGCCAGCAGTGGCCCCACCTCCCGGGGGGCTAGCTCCTACAATGAGCAGTTCTTC
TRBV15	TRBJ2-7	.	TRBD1	CATSRGQGVYEQYF	TGTGCCACCAGCAGAGGACAGGGGGTCTACGAGCAGTACTTC
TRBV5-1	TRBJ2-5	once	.	CASKEGRREETQYF	TGCGCCAGCAAGGAGGGGAGGAGGGAAGAGACCCAGTACTTC
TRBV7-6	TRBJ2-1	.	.	CASSLVGANNEQFF	TGTGCCAGCAGCTTAGTGGGGGCGAACAATGAGCAGTTCTTC
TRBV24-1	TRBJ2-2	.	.	CATRQGNTGELFF	TGTGCCACCAGACAGGGGAACACCGGGGAGCTGTTTTTT
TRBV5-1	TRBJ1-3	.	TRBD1	CASSYRGDTIYF	TGCGCCAGCAGCTACAGGGGGGACACCATATATTTT
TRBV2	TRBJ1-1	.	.	CASQRQGPEAFF	TGTGCCAGCCAGAGGCAAGGTCCTGAAGCTTTCTTT
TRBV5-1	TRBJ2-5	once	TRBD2	CASSFSGTSEETQYF	TGCGCCAGCAGCTTCTCTGGGACTAGCGAAGAGACCCAGTACTTC
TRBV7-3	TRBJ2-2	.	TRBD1	CASSITGTGAGELFF	TGTGCCAGCAGCATCACCGGGACAGGCGCCGGGGAGCTGTTTTTT
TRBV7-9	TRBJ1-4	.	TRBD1	CASSTPGTGNEKLFF	TGTGCCAGCAGCACGCCCGGGACAGGGAACGAAAAACTGTTTTTT
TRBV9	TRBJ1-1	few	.	CASSVAPGQSTFF	TGTGCCAGCAGCGTAGCCCCTGGACAGTCTACTTTCTTT
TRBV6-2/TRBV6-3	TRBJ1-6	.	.	CASSYSRQNNSPLHF	TGTGCCAGCAGTTACTCGAGGCAGAATAATTCACCCCTCCACTTT
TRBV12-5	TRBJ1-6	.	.	CASGPFESPLHF	TGTGCTAGTGGTCCGTTCGAGTCACCCCTCCACTTT
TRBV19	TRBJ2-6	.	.	CASNPTEGTGANVLTF	TGTGCCAGTAACCCCACCGAGGGCACTGGGGCCAACGTCCTGACTTTC